These 27 T cell receptor beta chains were all obtained from the same sample, sequenced in a study of blood T cell repertoires in COVID-19. Data came from immunoSEQ multiplex PCR; TCRdb stores just in-frame clones and leaves some out. The sample yields 80,000 or so clones, roughly 80% seen once. What was sequenced was peripheral blood. The receptors shown here come from a woman aged 55-69 years with acute or convalescent COVID-19.

The chain carries TRBV6-5 and TRBJ2-5; tentatively, D is TRBD2 (5 bases). CDR1 and CDR2 from the germline V gene are MNHEY and SVGAGI. V was cut by 5 bases and J by 2 bases, with 15 bases left in between. The CDR3 is 15 residues long. Here the CDR3 DNA reads TGTGCCAGCAGTCCCTCCCCTAGACTACAAGAGACCCAGTACTTC. Its protein is CASSPSPRLQETQYF.

J is TRBJ1-1 and V is TRBV9; maybe TRBD1 (5 bases). The germline gives CDR1 SGDLS, CDR2 YYNGEE. V lost 0 bases and J lost 3, with 9 bases in between. This CDR3 is built from 14 residues. In DNA, the CDR3 is TGTGCCAGCAGCGTAGAAGACAGTTACACTGAAGCTTTCTTT. As protein: CASSVEDSYTEAFF.

The chain couples TRBV4-1 to TRBJ1-6, with TRBD1 identical over 7 bases. The CDR3 loop spans 15 amino acids. CDR1 and CDR2 (germline): MGHRA, YSYEKL. The V gene end was trimmed by 2 bases and the J gene end by 5 bases; junction bases not matched to a gene: 3. CDR3 nucleotide sequence: TGCGCCAGCAGCCAAACCGGGACAGATAATTCACCCCTCCACTTT. Translated: CASSQTGTDNSPLHF.

The gene calls are TRBV19 and TRBJ1-3, with D maybe TRBD1 (6 bases). Germline loops: CDR1 LNHDA, CDR2 SQIVND (reference sequence). The CDR3 consists of 13 residues. The V gene lost 11 bases and the J gene lost 3 bases, with 14 bases spanning the gap. CDR3 nucleotide sequence: TGTGCCGGACAGACTGCCAATGGAAACACCATATATTTT. The encoded protein is CAGQTANGNTIYF. The variable domain in full, with the rest retrieved from reference TRBV19 and TRBJ1-3, is DGGITQSPKYLFRKEGQNVTLSCEQNLNHDAMYWYRQDPGQGLRLIYYSQIVNDFQKGDIAEGYSVSREKKESFPLTVTSAQKNPTAFYLCAGQTANGNTIYFGEGSWLTVV.

The chain combines TRBV7-2 with TRBJ1-6, with TRBD1 matching over 7 bases. With 3 bases clipped from V and 4 bases from J, the junction kept 3 bases outside the gene matches. Germline V CDR1 and CDR2: SGHTA, FQGNSA. The CDR3 consists of 15 residues. The CDR3 region is CASSLGQPYNSPLHF. In DNA, the CDR3 is TGTGCCAGCAGCTTGGGACAGCCGTATAATTCACCCCTCCACTTT. Based on the CDR3 plus reference TRBV7-2 and TRBJ1-6, the full variable domain is GAGVSQSPSNKVTEKGKDVELRCDPISGHTALYWYRQSLGQGLEFLIYFQGNSAPDKSGLPSDRFSAERTGGSVSTLTIQRTQQEDSAVYLCASSLGQPYNSPLHFGNGTRLTVT.

V and J are TRBV6-5 and TRBJ1-1; D remains unclear. V was clipped by 2 bases and J by 0 bases, with 10 bases between them. The CDR3 sequence is 15 residues long. Germline assignment: CDR1 MNHEY and CDR2 SVGAGI. CDR3 loop: CASSYRQTVNTEAFF. The CDR3 DNA sequence: TGTGCCAGCAGTTACCGTCAAACGGTGAACACTGAAGCTTTCTTT.

This clone was seen a few times. The rearrangement joins TRBV9 to TRBJ1-5; D unresolved. Trimming shortened V by 0 bases and J by 0 bases, and 7 bases separated the two germline ends. This CDR3 contains 15 residues. The germline CDR1 and CDR2 sequences are SGDLS and YYNGEE. The CDR3 nucleotides read TGTGCCAGCAGCGTAGACAGCAATAGCAATCAGCCCCAGCATTTT. It encodes CASSVDSNSNQPQHF.

The chain has TRBV7-2 and TRBJ2-3; 12 bases are shared with TRBD2. The length of the CDR3 is 17 residues. The V gene's germline CDR1 is SGHTA and CDR2 FQGNSA. The ends lost 4 bases at V and 5 bases at J; junction bases unmatched: 10. CDR3 sequence: CASSSTSGGPRGDTQYF. The CDR3, as DNA: TGTGCCAGCAGCTCGACTAGCGGGGGTCCAAGGGGAGATACGCAGTATTTT.

In this sample, this clone turned up once. V usage is TRBV13 and J usage is TRBJ1-1; D perhaps matches TRBD1 (6 bases). Trimming cost V 0 bases and J 8 bases, with 10 bases left between them. Germline assignment: CDR1 PRHDT and CDR2 FYEKMQ (reference sequence). This CDR3 is 13 amino acids long. CDR3 sequence reads: CASSLGPGGEAFF. For the CDR3, the DNA is TGTGCCAGCAGCTTAGGCCCGGGGGGCGAAGCTTTCTTT.

This clone was recorded once. The chain joins TRBV18 to TRBJ1-1, with 7 bases aligning to TRBD1. J was trimmed by 5 bases and V by 3 bases; bases with no gene match: 6. Germline assignment: CDR1 KGHSH and CDR2 LQKENI. The CDR3 runs to 14 residues. DNA of the CDR3: TGTGCCAGCTCACCGGACAGGAGGGGTACTGAAGCTTTCTTT. It specifies CASSPDRRGTEAFF.

The chain joins TRBV10-1 to TRBJ2-3, with D possibly matching TRBD1 (6 bases). Trimming took off 5 bases at V and 2 bases at J, with 11 bases between the two ends. The CDR3 contains 14 residues. The germline V gene has CDR1 WNHNN and CDR2 SYGVQD (reference sequence). The CDR3 coding sequence is TGCGCCAGCAGTCAGGGGTCCATCACAGATACGCAGTATTTT. Translation: CASSQGSITDTQYF.

This clone turned up a few times. V usage is TRBV7-9 and J usage is TRBJ1-3, with D perhaps matching TRBD1 (6 bases). The V gene's germline CDR1 is SEHNR and CDR2 FQNEAQ (reference sequence). Trimming took 5 bases from V and 0 from J, leaving 17 bases between them. The CDR3 loop spans 17 amino acids. The CDR3 DNA is TGTGCCAGCAGCCCAGGGACAAAGGGCATCTCTGGAAACACCATATATTTT. The encoded protein is CASSPGTKGISGNTIYF.

This clone is judged medium-sized (0.01 to 0.1%). The CDR3: CASSIDPAGIGTGELFF. The CDR3 DNA follows: TGTGCCAGTAGTATAGATCCGGCAGGGATAGGCACCGGGGAGCTGTTTTTT. The rearrangement uses TRBV19 and TRBJ2-2; TRBD1 might be the D (5 bases). This CDR3 comprises 17 residues. Germline V lookup: CDR1 LNHDA, CDR2 SQIVND (reference sequence). V lost 0 bases to trimming and J lost 4 bases, with 15 bases between them.

The chain joins TRBV21-1 to TRBJ2-5; whether TRBD1, the table's D call, matches the DNA was not checked. TRBV21-1 is a listed pseudogene. CDR3 length: 15 amino acids. The CDR3 DNA reads TGTGCCAGCAAAGAAGATATGGGGGCGGAAGAGACCCAGTACTTC. Amino acid sequence: CASKEDMGAEETQYF.

The chain carries TRBV7-8 and TRBJ2-3; 10 positions match TRBD2. The germline CDR1 and CDR2 sequences are SGHVS and FQNEAQ. The J segment lost 0 bases and the V segment lost 1 base, leaving 4 bases of the junction unmatched. The CDR3 is 17 amino acids. DNA for the CDR3: TGTGCCAGCAGCTTAGGGATAGCGGGGGGTAGCACAGATACGCAGTATTTT. Translating it yields CASSLGIAGGSTDTQYF.

The J gene is TRBJ2-2, the V gene TRBV10-3, with TRBD2 identical over 9 bases. Germline CDR1 and CDR2: ENHRY and SYGVKD. CDR3 length: 16 amino acids. With V trimmed by 4 bases and J by 0 bases, 3 bases remained unmatched. The CDR3 DNA is TGTGCCATCAGTGGAATAGCGGGGGCGAACACCGGGGAGCTGTTTTTT. Its translation: CAISGIAGANTGELFF.

The chain employs TRBV5-1 and TRBJ1-1, with D maybe TRBD1 (5 bases). CDR1 is SGHRS and CDR2 is YFSETQ in the germline V gene. Trimming removed 2 bases at V and 3 bases at J, with 14 bases between. The CDR3 length is 15 residues. The CDR3 loop is CASSLSGSRDTEAFF. For the CDR3, the DNA is TGCGCCAGCAGCTTATCCGGTAGCAGGGACACTGAAGCTTTCTTT.

V and J are TRBV27 and TRBJ1-1; a possible D gene is TRBD1 (6 bases). The CDR3 sequence is 14 residues long. The germline V gene encodes CDR1 MNHEY and CDR2 SMNVEV (reference sequence). Between the trimmed V and J ends, which lost 2 bases and 0 bases, there was a span of 7 bases. CDR3 protein: CASSLRGMNTEAFF. CDR3 nucleotides: TGTGCCAGCAGTTTAAGGGGGATGAACACTGAAGCTTTCTTT.

This clone was found once. CDR3 bases: TGTGCCAGCAGCACCCGGGGCCGCCCGGGGGACACTGAAGCTTTCTTT. It translates to CASSTRGRPGDTEAFF. The V and J genes are TRBV5-4 and TRBJ1-1; possibly TRBD1 for D (5 bases). CDR3 length equals 16 residues. Germline assignment: CDR1 SGHNT and CDR2 YYREEE (reference sequence). Trimming took 4 bases from V and 3 from J, leaving 19 bases between them. The whole variable domain, remainder taken from reference TRBV5-4 and TRBJ1-1, is ETGVTQSPTHLIKTRGQQVTLRCSSQSGHNTVSWYQQALGQGPQFIFQYYREEENGRGNFPPRFSGLQFPNYSSELNVNALELDDSALYLCASSTRGRPGDTEAFFGQGTRLTVV.

On this clone: The junction differs from germline at one of its ends, possibly a read error. The V gene is TRBV3-1 (or the pseudogene TRBV3-2), the J gene TRBJ1-1; possibly TRBD1 for D (6 bases). Germline CDR1 LGHDT, CDR2 YNNKEL (reference sequence). This CDR3 has 15 amino acids. DNA for the CDR3: TGTGCCAGCAACCAACGGACAGAACTGAACACTGAAGCTTTCTTT. It specifies CASNQRTELNTEAFF.

This clone was picked up one time. This chain links TRBV2 with TRBJ2-6, with a tentative D call TRBD1 (5 bases). Germline V CDR1 and CDR2: SNHLY, FYNNEI. Trimming took off 6 bases at V and 0 bases at J, with 12 bases between the two ends. The CDR3 runs to 16 residues. CDR3 amino acids: CASSRDRSSGANVLTF. Here the CDR3 DNA reads TGTGCCAGCAGCAGGGATAGGAGCTCTGGGGCCAACGTCCTGACTTTC. The whole variable domain, filled in from reference TRBV2 and TRBJ2-6, reads EPEVTQTPSHQVTQMGQEVILRCVPISNHLYFYWYRQILGQKVEFLVSFYNNEISEKSEIFDDQFSVERPDGSNFTLKIRSTKLEDSAMYFCASSRDRSSGANVLTFGAGSRLTVL.

J is TRBJ1-6 and V is TRBV5-5; 8 bases align to TRBD1. Germline CDR1 and CDR2: SGHKS and YYEKEE (reference sequence). Trimming at V came to 4 bases and at J to 4 bases, leaving 7 bases not matched to a gene. This CDR3 contains 16 residues. This CDR3 reads CASSVLDRAYNSPLHF. As DNA, the CDR3 is TGTGCCAGCAGCGTACTGGACAGGGCTTATAATTCACCCCTCCACTTT.

This clone was found a few times. This chain connects TRBV3-1 (or the pseudogene TRBV3-2) to TRBJ1-1; 7 bases match TRBD1. V shed 2 bases, J shed 0 bases, and the junction held 3 bases outside the gene matches. Looked up from germline, CDR1 is LGHDT and CDR2 is YNNKEL (reference sequence). This CDR3 region has 15 residues. CDR3 residues: CASSQNRGLNTEAFF. In DNA, the CDR3 is TGTGCCAGCAGCCAAAACAGGGGACTGAACACTGAAGCTTTCTTT.

This clone was detected many times. Different DNA sequences within this sample yield the same CDR3. The chain employs TRBV3-1 (or the pseudogene TRBV3-2) and TRBJ1-5, with 7 nucleotides matching TRBD1. CDR1 and CDR2 from the germline V gene are LGHDT and YNNKEL (reference sequence). V lost 6 bases, J lost 2 bases, and 7 bases stayed unmatched. The CDR3 consists of 15 residues. The CDR3: CASSPGTGGNQPQHF. The CDR3 region has the DNA TGTGCCAGCAGTCCGGGCACAGGGGGCAATCAGCCCCAGCATTTT.

The gene calls are TRBV11-2 and TRBJ2-7; D call uncertain. Between the trimmed V and J ends, which lost 0 bases and 3 bases, there was a span of 9 bases. From germline, CDR1 is SGHAT and CDR2 FQNNGV. The CDR3 spans 14 residues. The CDR3: CASSLDYSRYEQYF. In DNA, the CDR3 is TGTGCCAGCAGCTTAGACTACTCCCGCTACGAGCAGTACTTC.

V is TRBV11-2 and J is TRBJ1-2; a weak D match, TRBD1 (6 bases). The CDR3 covers 17 residues. Trimming left V 5 bases short and J 0 bases short, with 19 bases between. Per the germline V gene, CDR1 is SGHAT and CDR2 is FQNNGV. CDR3 region: CASSLLSGDPSNYGYTF. CDR3 sequence (DNA): TGTGCCAGCAGCCTTCTATCAGGGGATCCCTCTAACTATGGCTACACCTTC. Variable domain in full (rest from reference TRBV11-2 and TRBJ1-2): EAGVAQSPRYKIIEKRQSVAFWCNPISGHATLYWYQQILGQGPKLLIQFQNNGVVDDSQLPKDRFSAERLKGVDSTLKIQPAKLEDSAVYLCASSLLSGDPSNYGYTFGSGTRLTVV.

The chain has TRBV6-2 or TRBV6-3 and TRBJ2-7; weak D call: TRBD1 (5 bases). Looked up from germline, CDR1 is MNHEY and CDR2 is SVGEGT. V dropped 5 bases and J dropped 5 bases, with 19 bases sitting between them. The CDR3 is 15 residues long. The CDR3 spells CASSPSWQGFHEQYF. CDR3 DNA: TGTGCCAGCAGTCCCTCATGGCAGGGTTTCCACGAGCAGTACTTC.